These T cell receptor beta chains were read from a single sample in a study of blood T cell repertoires in COVID-19. Measured with immunoSEQ multiplex PCR; TCRdb has only the in-frame clones, and not every one. The data contain about 370,000 clones, more than 85% of them seen just once; the ten biggest clones take up just over 0.85%. Sequencing was performed on PBMCs or T cells enriched from blood (not recorded which). These receptors all come from a woman between 35 and 50 years old who had been exposed to COVID-19. CDR3s include the opening cysteine and the closing phenylalanine or tryptophan. Fields, in order: V gene, J gene, clone size, D gene, CDR3 DNA, CDR3 protein. A D gene is named only where the DNA matches it firmly. Rows give clone size only sometimes, using once, few, many, or a class for an expanded clone.

>TRBV6-2/TRBV6-3|TRBJ1-1|.|TRBD1
TGTGCCAGCAGTTACGGGACAGGGGGAAATACTGAAGCTTTCTTT
CASSYGTGGNTEAFF
>TRBV24-1|TRBJ2-5|once|.
TGTGCCACCAGTGACCCTGAGACAGATCGAGGCGAGACCCAGTACTTC
CATSDPETDRGETQYF
>TRBV6-5|TRBJ1-1|.|.
TGTGCCAGCAAGGGGTCTGTGGACACTGAAGCTTTCTTT
CASKGSVDTEAFF
>TRBV6-6|TRBJ1-3|once|.
TGTGCCAGCAGTCCCTCTTTAAACACCATATATTTT
CASSPSLNTIYF
>TRBV15|TRBJ1-2|once|TRBD1
TGTGCCACCAGCAGAGATCGGCAGGGGGCCTCTGGCTACACCTTC
CATSRDRQGASGYTF
>TRBV5-8|TRBJ1-1|.|TRBD1
TGTGCCAGCAGAAGAGGACAGGGTGCGATGAACACTGAAGCTTTCTTT
CASRRGQGAMNTEAFF
>TRBV30|TRBJ2-7|once|.
TGTGCCTGGAGTTTATTTGGTGAGGCGGGCGAGCAGTACTTC
CAWSLFGEAGEQYF
>TRBV11-2|TRBJ2-2|.|TRBD2
TGTGCCAGCAGGGGAACTCGCGGGGGGGCCTTCGCATGGACCGGGGAGCTGTTTTTT
CASRGTRGGAFAWTGELFF
>TRBV30|TRBJ2-1|few|TRBD1
TGTGCCTGGAGTCACGTCCCGGGACAGGGAACTCCGGCCTACAATGAGCAGTTCTTC
CAWSHVPGQGTPAYNEQFF
>TRBV9|TRBJ1-3|.|.
TGTGCCAGCAGCGTACTCCCCGCCGGCGGCTCTGGAAACACCATATATTTT
CASSVLPAGGSGNTIYF
>TRBV27|TRBJ2-2|.|.
TGTGCCAGCAGTCCGAACTTAAACACCGGGGAGCTGTTTTTT
CASSPNLNTGELFF